One sample yielded the 14 T cell receptor beta chains listed below, sequenced in a study of cytomegalovirus exposure and HLA in healthy donors. Repertoires were generated with immunoSEQ multiplex PCR, while TCRdb's copy carries only in-frame clones and drops some. The table lists about 75,000 clones, 85% of them singletons. The specimen was PBMCs. The receptors were gathered from a man aged 25-45 years in good health and CMV-seronegative.

This chain links TRBV4-2 with TRBJ2-2; no firm D call. Germline CDR1 LGHNA, CDR2 YNFKEQ. The CDR3 has 14 amino acids. Trimming cost V 1 base and J 6 bases, with 9 bases left between them. This CDR3 is CASSQVLGPGELFF. The CDR3 DNA sequence: TGTGCCAGCAGCCAAGTACTTGGGCCCGGGGAGCTGTTTTTT.

CDR3 sequence reads: CASSLTAGRSTSGNTIYF. The CDR3 DNA is TGCGCCAGCAGCCTAACAGCCGGCAGGTCGACCTCTGGAAACACCATATATTTT. The chain employs TRBV4-1 and TRBJ1-3; D call uncertain. Germline CDR1 MGHRA, CDR2 YSYEKL. V was pared by 4 bases and J by 0 bases, with 19 bases between. CDR3 length: 18 residues.

This chain connects TRBV2 to TRBJ1-5; 7 bases are a match to TRBD1. J lost 11 bases, V lost 1 base, and 8 bases had no gene match. The CDR3 extends over 14 amino acids. Germline CDR1 reads SNHLY; CDR2 reads FYNNEI. CDR3 sequence (DNA): TGTGCCAGCAGTGAAGGGACAGGTGAAGTCGCCCAGCATTTT. Its protein is CASSEGTGEVAQHF.

The chain uses TRBV6-5 and TRBJ1-2; TRBD1 matches at 10 bases. Germline trimming cut 5 bases from V and 8 bases from J; bases unmatched to any gene: 5. The germline gives CDR1 MNHEY, CDR2 SVGAGI. The CDR3 loop spans 13 amino acids. The CDR3 DNA sequence: TGTGCCAGCAGTCGGGACAGGGGCGGAGGCTACACCTTC. It translates to CASSRDRGGGYTF.

J is TRBJ1-1 and V is TRBV7-2; 7 bases are a match to TRBD1. Germline V CDR1 and CDR2: SGHTA, FQGNSA. The CDR3 spans 15 residues. The trim removed 3 bases at V and 1 base at J, leaving 5 bases unmatched. The CDR3 reads CASSFSPGGNTEAFF. In DNA, the CDR3 is TGTGCCAGCAGCTTCAGTCCAGGGGGGAACACTGAAGCTTTCTTT.

V and J are TRBV7-3 and TRBJ2-3, with D perhaps TRBD1 (6 bases). CDR3 length: 13 amino acids. Germline V gene data show CDR1 as SGHTA and CDR2 as FQGTGA. V shed 4 bases and J shed 6 bases, with 11 bases lying between them. CDR3 sequence reads: CASSSQGWDTQYF. In nucleotides, the CDR3 is TGTGCCAGCAGCTCACAGGGTTGGGATACGCAGTATTTT. Full variable domain (outside the CDR3, taken from reference TRBV7-3 and TRBJ2-3): GAGVSQTPSNKVTEKGKYVELRCDPISGHTALYWYRQSLGQGPEFLIYFQGTGAADDSGLPNDRFFAVRPEGSVSTLKIQRTERGDSAVYLCASSSQGWDTQYFGPGTRLTVL.

The sample holds one count of this clone. The V gene is TRBV27, the J gene TRBJ2-7; a weak D match, TRBD1 (6 bases). Germline CDR1 and CDR2: MNHEY and SMNVEV (reference sequence). Trimming took 0 bases from V and 6 from J, leaving 18 bases between them. The CDR3 length is 16 residues. In DNA, the CDR3 is TGTGCCAGCAGTTTATCGCACCCAGGGACATCAGCCGAGCAGTACGTC. Its translation: CASSLSHPGTSAEQYV.

A note on this clone: A clone one base away is much larger, so this may be a read error. The chain joins TRBV15 to TRBJ2-6; maybe TRBD1 (5 bases). The CDR3 runs to 16 residues. The V gene's germline CDR1 is LNHNV and CDR2 YYDKDF (reference sequence). The CDR3 bases are TGTGCCACCAGCAGAGATAGGGGATCTGGGACCAACGTCCTGACTTTC. Translated, it gives CATSRDRGSGTNVLTF.

The V call is TRBV2, the J call TRBJ2-7, with unresolved D. The CDR3 loop spans 15 amino acids. V was clipped by 1 base and J by 2 bases, with 12 bases between them. Germline assignment: CDR1 SNHLY and CDR2 FYNNEI. The CDR3 region is CASSEGYSSAYEQYF. The CDR3 bases are TGTGCCAGCAGTGAAGGTTATTCCAGTGCCTACGAGCAGTACTTC.

This chain uses TRBV6-5 with TRBJ2-3; D is unclear. The CDR3 length is 15 residues. Germline-derived CDR1 and CDR2 are MNHEY and SVGAGI. V shed 3 bases and J shed 2 bases, with 12 bases lying between them. DNA for the CDR3: TGTGCCAGCAGTTATACGACAAGTGTCACAGATACGCAGTATTTT. It yields the protein CASSYTTSVTDTQYF.

This chain connects TRBV9 to TRBJ2-7, with 9 nucleotides matching TRBD1. This CDR3 comprises 14 residues. Germline V lookup: CDR1 SGDLS, CDR2 YYNGEE. Trimming removed 0 bases from V and 4 bases from J; junction bases left unmatched: 2. The CDR3 loop reads CASSVATGGYEQYF. CDR3 in DNA: TGTGCCAGCAGCGTAGCGACAGGGGGGTACGAGCAGTACTTC.

The chain couples TRBV27 to TRBJ1-2; the D is unclear. V was shortened by 8 bases and J by 4 bases, with 14 bases between the two germline ends. This CDR3 has 13 amino acids. The V gene's germline CDR1 is MNHEY and CDR2 SMNVEV (reference sequence). The CDR3 nucleotides are TGTGCCAGCTCCGTAGGAGGGCGCTATGGCTACACCTTC. Protein: CASSVGGRYGYTF.

The chain couples TRBV5-6 to TRBJ1-2; 12 positions match TRBD1. Germline values: CDR1 SGHDT, CDR2 YYEEEE. V trimming: 0 bases; J trimming: 7 bases; junction bases outside the gene matches: 7. The CDR3 consists of 16 residues. The CDR3 DNA follows: TGTGCCAGCAGCTTGGGCCAGGGACAGGGGGCCGGTGGCTACACCTTC. As protein: CASSLGQGQGAGGYTF.

This rearrangement joins TRBV11-2 to TRBJ2-7; TRBD1 agrees at 7 bases. From germline, CDR1 is SGHAT and CDR2 FQNNGV. The CDR3 spans 15 residues. The trim removed 4 bases at V and 0 bases at J, leaving 6 bases unmatched. As DNA, the CDR3 is TGTGCCAGCAGCTCGGGACAGTATAACTCCTACGAGCAGTACGTC. It yields the protein CASSSGQYNSYEQYV.